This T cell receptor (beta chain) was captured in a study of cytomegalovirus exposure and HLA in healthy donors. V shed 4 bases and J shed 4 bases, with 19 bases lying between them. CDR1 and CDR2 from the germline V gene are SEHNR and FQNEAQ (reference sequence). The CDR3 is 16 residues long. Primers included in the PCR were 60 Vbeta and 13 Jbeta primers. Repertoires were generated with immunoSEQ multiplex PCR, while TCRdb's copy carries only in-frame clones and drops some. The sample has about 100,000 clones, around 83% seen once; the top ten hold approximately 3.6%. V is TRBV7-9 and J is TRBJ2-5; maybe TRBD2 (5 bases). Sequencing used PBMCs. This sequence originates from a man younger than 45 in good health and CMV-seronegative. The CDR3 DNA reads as TGTGCCAGCAGCTCTCTGATTGCCGCGGACTCAGAGACCCAGTACTTC. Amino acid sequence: CASSSLIAADSETQYF.